The 19 T cell receptor beta chains listed next were all sequenced from one sample in a study of T cells in localized non-small cell lung cancer. The assay was immunoSEQ multiplex PCR, and TCRdb's table has in-frame clones only and misses some. The sample holds 40,000 to 65,000 clones, around 86% seen once. This material consisted of PBMCs, taken before any cancer treatment. The receptors were sampled from a female donor with stage II lung adenocarcinoma.

This chain connects TRBV10-3 to TRBJ2-7, with a weak D call TRBD1 (6 bases). V shed 6 bases and J shed 0 bases, with 18 bases lying between them. Germline lookup yields CDR1 ENHRY and CDR2 SYGVKD. This CDR3 region has 16 residues. CDR3 region: CAISQEVGASSYEQYF. The CDR3, as DNA: TGTGCCATCAGCCAGGAGGTGGGGGCGAGCTCCTACGAGCAGTACTTC.

This clone is medium-sized (0.01 to 0.1%) within its sample. Other DNA variants within this sample encode the same CDR3. The chain recombines TRBV14 with TRBJ1-4; D is ambiguous. The V gene lost 0 bases and the J gene lost 8 bases, with 13 bases spanning the gap. The CDR3 has 15 amino acids. Germline CDR1 SGHDN, CDR2 FVKESK. This CDR3 reads CASSQENVGREKLFF. The CDR3 coding sequence is TGTGCCAGCAGCCAAGAAAACGTCGGGAGAGAAAAACTGTTTTTT. The variable domain in full, completed from reference TRBV14 and TRBJ1-4, reads EAGVTQFPSHSVIEKGQTVTLRCDPISGHDNLYWYRRVMGKEIKFLLHFVKESKQDESGMPNNRFLAERTGGTYSTLKVQPAELEDSGVYFCASSQENVGREKLFFGSGTQLSVL.

The sample holds one count of this clone. The chain links TRBV6-5 to TRBJ2-5; D uncertain. The V end lost 0 bases, the J end lost 3 bases, and 8 bases lay between the germline ends. CDR3 size: 14 residues. Germline CDR1 reads MNHEY; CDR2 reads SVGAGI. The CDR3, as DNA: TGTGCCAGCAGTTACTCGGGGTTGGAAGAGACCCAGTACTTC. Amino acid sequence: CASSYSGLEETQYF.

V and J are TRBV2 and TRBJ2-7; 8 nucleotides align to TRBD2. V was clipped by 8 bases and J by 3 bases; unmatched bases: 9. Germline V gives CDR1 SNHLY, CDR2 FYNNEI. The CDR3 covers 14 residues. This CDR3 reads CASSAGLDFYEQYF. The CDR3 region has the DNA TGTGCCAGCTCGGCGGGACTAGACTTCTACGAGCAGTACTTC.

The rearrangement joins TRBV2 to TRBJ1-3; D might be TRBD1 (5 bases). Trimming removed 2 bases at V and 4 bases at J, with 15 bases between. Germline V CDR1 and CDR2: SNHLY, FYNNEI. The CDR3 runs to 16 residues. CDR3 bases: TGTGCCAGCAGTGAAAGAGTCTGGGACTTCGGAAACACCATATATTTT. As protein: CASSERVWDFGNTIYF.

The V call is TRBV29-1, the J call TRBJ2-1; 12 bases fit TRBD2. With V trimmed by 4 bases and J by 5 bases, 9 bases remained unmatched. The CDR3 spans 16 residues. Germline-derived CDR1 and CDR2 are SQVTM and ANQGSEA. The CDR3 loop is CSVVGLAGGQHNEQFF. The DNA of the CDR3 is TGCAGCGTTGTCGGTCTAGCGGGGGGGCAGCACAATGAGCAGTTCTTC.

The J gene is TRBJ2-2, the V gene TRBV7-6; 7 bases line up with TRBD1. This CDR3 is built from 15 residues. V was pared by 2 bases and J by 1 base, with 1 base of the junction left unmatched. CDR1 and CDR2 (germline): SGHVS, FNYEAQ. Here the CDR3 reads CASSLPGGNTGELFF. CDR3 nucleotide sequence: TGTGCCAGCAGCTTACCAGGGGGGAACACCGGGGAGCTGTTTTTT.

This chain connects TRBV9 to TRBJ1-2; D gene unclear. Per germline, CDR1 SGDLS and CDR2 YYNGEE. CDR3 length: 14 amino acids. V lost 5 bases and J 8 bases, leaving 19 bases between the germline ends. CDR3 residues: CASRSFHGDVGYTF. As DNA, the CDR3 is TGTGCCAGCAGAAGTTTCCATGGAGACGTGGGCTACACCTTC.

The chain links TRBV9 to TRBJ1-1; D perhaps matches TRBD1 (6 bases). Germline V gives CDR1 SGDLS, CDR2 YYNGEE. The CDR3 consists of 14 residues. V was shortened by 3 bases and J by 1 base, with 10 bases between the two germline ends. The chain's CDR3 is CASSGGDKNTEAFF. The DNA for the CDR3 is TGTGCCAGCAGCGGAGGGGACAAGAACACTGAAGCTTTCTTT.

This chain joins TRBV15 and TRBJ1-2; D unclear. This CDR3 spans 13 amino acids. In germline, CDR1 is LNHNV, CDR2 YYDKDF (reference sequence). The ends were cut back, 6 bases at V and 1 base at J, with 9 bases in the middle. The CDR3 nucleotides read TGTGCCACCAGGAAAGGCGATAACTATGGCTACACCTTC. Residues: CATRKGDNYGYTF.

This sequence joins TRBV13 and TRBJ2-7; D may be TRBD2 (6 bases). Trimming pared 10 bases from V and 1 base from J, leaving 14 bases between. Germline V CDR1 and CDR2: PRHDT, FYEKMQ (reference sequence). The CDR3 contains 13 residues. CDR3 coding DNA: TGTGCCACCGGGGGAGTGATGTCCTACGAGCAGTACTTC. This codes for CATGGVMSYEQYF.

The chain links TRBV29-1 to TRBJ1-3; D uncertain. Per the germline V gene, CDR1 is SQVTM and CDR2 is ANQGSEA. The CDR3 runs to 11 residues. Trimming stripped 6 bases from V and 2 bases from J, with 5 bases between. The CDR3 region is CSVAPGNTIYF. In DNA, the CDR3 is TGCAGCGTGGCACCTGGAAACACCATATATTTT.

The V call is TRBV4-1, the J call TRBJ2-5; TRBD1 is a possible D gene (6 bases). Germline values: CDR1 MGHRA, CDR2 YSYEKL. The length of the CDR3 is 13 residues. Trimming shortened V by 6 bases and J by 5 bases, and 13 bases separated the two germline ends. The CDR3 DNA follows: TGCGCCAGCAGACCAGGGGATGGGGAGACCCAGTACTTC. Encoded protein: CASRPGDGETQYF.

The chain couples TRBV19 to TRBJ1-3; TRBD1 agrees at 8 bases. V lost 5 bases, J lost 1 base, and 13 bases stayed unmatched. The CDR3 covers 18 residues. Germline CDR1 reads LNHDA; CDR2 reads SQIVND (reference sequence). CDR3 sequence reads: CASSPRGPGTGSGNTIYF. The CDR3 bases are TGTGCCAGTAGTCCTCGAGGACCCGGGACAGGTTCTGGAAACACCATATATTTT.

As for this clone: The same CDR3 arises from other DNA sequences in this sample as well. V usage is TRBV7-2 and J usage is TRBJ2-1; D is unresolved. From germline, CDR1 is SGHTA and CDR2 FQGNSA. Trimming removed 2 bases from V and 4 bases from J, with 6 bases in between. This CDR3 is built from 13 residues. Written as DNA, the CDR3 is TGTGCCAGCAGCTTAAACAGATACAATGAGCAGTTCTTC. Amino acids: CASSLNRYNEQFF.

V and J are TRBV29-1 and TRBJ1-1, with D perhaps TRBD1 (6 bases). The V end was cut by 8 bases, the J end by 1 base, with 14 bases between. This CDR3 comprises 13 residues. The germline gives CDR1 SQVTM, CDR2 ANQGSEA. This chain's CDR3 is CSCGGHWNTEAFF. The CDR3 region has the DNA TGCAGCTGTGGGGGCCATTGGAACACTGAAGCTTTCTTT. Complete variable domain (other parts from reference TRBV29-1 and TRBJ1-1): SAVISQKPSRDICQRGTSLTIQCQVDSQVTMMFWYRQQPGQSLTLIATANQGSEATYESGFVIDKFPISRPNLTFSTLTVSNMSPEDSSIYLCSCGGHWNTEAFFGQGTRLTVV.

The J gene is TRBJ1-2, the V gene TRBV7-2, with D maybe TRBD1 (6 bases). The CDR3 is 15 residues long. Trimming left V 4 bases short and J 4 bases short, with 16 bases between. Germline V gives CDR1 SGHTA, CDR2 FQGNSA. In DNA form, the CDR3 reads TGTGCCAGCAGCTCTGACGGGGGGCGGAGCTATGGCTACACCTTC. This translates into CASSSDGGRSYGYTF. Filled out from reference TRBV7-2 and TRBJ1-2, the complete variable domain reads GAGVSQSPSNKVTEKGKDVELRCDPISGHTALYWYRQSLGQGLEFLIYFQGNSAPDKSGLPSDRFSAERTGGSVSTLTIQRTQQEDSAVYLCASSSDGGRSYGYTFGSGTRLTVV.

The chain employs TRBV4-1 and TRBJ2-1; TRBD2 aligns across 10 bases. Losses at the gene ends were 0 bases for V and 8 bases for J; bases not matched to a gene: 7. This CDR3 contains 16 residues. Germline CDR1 is MGHRA and CDR2 is YSYEKL. The CDR3 nucleotides read TGCGCCAGCAGCCAAGAAAGGAGCGGGGGGGCCGATGAGCAGTTCTTC. Translated: CASSQERSGGADEQFF.

The V and J genes are TRBV7-6 and TRBJ1-1; the D is unclear. V lost 0 bases to trimming and J lost 8 bases, with 10 bases between them. CDR3 length equals 13 residues. Germline values: CDR1 SGHVS, CDR2 FNYEAQ. This chain's CDR3 is CASSLASGSEAFF. The CDR3 bases are TGTGCCAGCAGCTTAGCGTCCGGATCCGAAGCTTTCTTT.